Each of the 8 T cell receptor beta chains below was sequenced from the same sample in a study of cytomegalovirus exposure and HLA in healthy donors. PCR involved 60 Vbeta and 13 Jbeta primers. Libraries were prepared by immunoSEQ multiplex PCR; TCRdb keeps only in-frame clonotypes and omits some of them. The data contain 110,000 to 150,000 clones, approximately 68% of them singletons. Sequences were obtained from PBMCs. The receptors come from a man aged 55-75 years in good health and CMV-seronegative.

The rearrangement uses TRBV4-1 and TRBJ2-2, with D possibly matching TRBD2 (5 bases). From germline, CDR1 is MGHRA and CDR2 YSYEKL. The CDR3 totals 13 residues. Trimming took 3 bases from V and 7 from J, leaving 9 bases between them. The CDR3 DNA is TGCGCCAGCAGCCAGCGGGTGATCGGGGAGCTGTTTTTT. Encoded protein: CASSQRVIGELFF.

The CDR3 region is CASSLGGTTNEKLFF. The CDR3 coding sequence is TGTGCCAGCAGTTTAGGGGGGACAACTAATGAAAAACTGTTTTTT. The genes are TRBV27 and TRBJ1-4, with D perhaps TRBD1 (5 bases). Germline loops: CDR1 MNHEY, CDR2 SMNVEV (reference sequence). The CDR3 length is 15 residues. V shed 2 bases and J shed 0 bases, with 7 bases lying between them.

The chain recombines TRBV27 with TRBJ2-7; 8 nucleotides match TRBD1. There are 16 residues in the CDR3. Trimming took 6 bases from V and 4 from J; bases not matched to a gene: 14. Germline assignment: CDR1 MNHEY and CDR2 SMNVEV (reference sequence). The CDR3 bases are TGTGCCAGCAGCCGACCCCCCGGGACAGGACCTTACGAGCAGTACTTC. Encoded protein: CASSRPPGTGPYEQYF.

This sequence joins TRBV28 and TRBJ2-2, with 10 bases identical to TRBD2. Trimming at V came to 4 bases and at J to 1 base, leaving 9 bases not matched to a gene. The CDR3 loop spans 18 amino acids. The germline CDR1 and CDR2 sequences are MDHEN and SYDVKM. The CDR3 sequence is CASSSPVWTSGNTGELFF. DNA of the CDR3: TGTGCCAGCAGTTCGCCTGTTTGGACTAGCGGGAACACCGGGGAGCTGTTTTTT.

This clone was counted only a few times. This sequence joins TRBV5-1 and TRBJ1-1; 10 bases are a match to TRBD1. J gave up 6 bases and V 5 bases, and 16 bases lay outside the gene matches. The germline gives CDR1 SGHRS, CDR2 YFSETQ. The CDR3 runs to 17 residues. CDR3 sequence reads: CASRLRTGGSDRAEAFF. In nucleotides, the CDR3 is TGCGCCAGCAGATTGAGGACAGGGGGTTCGGATAGGGCTGAAGCTTTCTTT.

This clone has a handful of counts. CDR3 amino acids: CASSLDPTGPLHF. The CDR3 nucleotides are TGTGCCAGCAGCTTAGACCCAACAGGACCCCTCCACTTT. The V call is TRBV7-9, the J call TRBJ1-6, with a weak D call TRBD1 (5 bases). The CDR3 consists of 13 residues. CDR1 is SEHNR, CDR2 FQNEAQ, per germline (reference sequence). V lost 1 base to trimming and J lost 12 bases, with 10 bases between them.

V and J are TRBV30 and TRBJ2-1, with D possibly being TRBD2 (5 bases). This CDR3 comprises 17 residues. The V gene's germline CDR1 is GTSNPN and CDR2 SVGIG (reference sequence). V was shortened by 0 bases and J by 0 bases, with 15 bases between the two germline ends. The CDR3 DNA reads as TGTGCCTGGAGTGTCCACCCTAGCCGAAGCTCCTACAATGAGCAGTTCTTC. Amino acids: CAWSVHPSRSSYNEQFF.

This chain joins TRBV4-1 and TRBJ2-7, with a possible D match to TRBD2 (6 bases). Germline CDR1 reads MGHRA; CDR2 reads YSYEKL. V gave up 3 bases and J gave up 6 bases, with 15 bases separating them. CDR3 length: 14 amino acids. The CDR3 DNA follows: TGCGCCAGCAGCCAGGGACTCCAAGGCTCCGAGCAGTACTTC. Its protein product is CASSQGLQGSEQYF.